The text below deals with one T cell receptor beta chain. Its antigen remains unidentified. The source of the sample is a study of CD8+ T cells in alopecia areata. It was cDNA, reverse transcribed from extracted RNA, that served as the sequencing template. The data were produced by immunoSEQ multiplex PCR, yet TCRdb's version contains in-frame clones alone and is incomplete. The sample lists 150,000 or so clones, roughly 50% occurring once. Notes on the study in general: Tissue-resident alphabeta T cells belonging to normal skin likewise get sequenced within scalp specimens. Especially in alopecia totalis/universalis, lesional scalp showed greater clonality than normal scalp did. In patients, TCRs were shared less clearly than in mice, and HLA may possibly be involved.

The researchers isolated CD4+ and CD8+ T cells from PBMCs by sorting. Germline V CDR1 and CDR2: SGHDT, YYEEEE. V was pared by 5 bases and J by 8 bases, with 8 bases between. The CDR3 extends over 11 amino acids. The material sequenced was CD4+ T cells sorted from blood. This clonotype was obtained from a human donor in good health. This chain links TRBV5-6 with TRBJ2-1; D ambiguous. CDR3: CASRSLDEQFF. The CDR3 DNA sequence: TGTGCCAGCAGGTCACTCGATGAGCAGTTCTTC.